The 4 T cell receptor beta chains below come from one sample, sequenced in a study of blood T cell repertoires in COVID-19. Profiling relied on immunoSEQ multiplex PCR, and the TCRdb table lists in-frame clones only, not all of them. Counted here are 150,000 to 200,000 clones, 90% occurring once; the ten biggest clones make up nearly 0.55%. Material for sequencing was peripheral blood. The receptor set was obtained from a man aged 50 to 60 with acute or convalescent COVID-19.

The CDR3 spells CASGLDGGTDTQYF. Here the CDR3 DNA reads TGTGCTAGTGGCCTAGATGGTGGCACAGATACGCAGTATTTT. The rearrangement uses TRBV12-5 and TRBJ2-3; no firm D call. CDR3 size: 14 residues. Germline V lookup: CDR1 LGHNT, CDR2 FRNRAP. Trimming pared 6 bases from V and 1 base from J, leaving 11 bases between.

This sequence joins TRBV11-2 and TRBJ2-3; 9 bases fit TRBD2. CDR1 is SGHAT and CDR2 is FQNNGV in the germline V gene. This CDR3 is built from 15 residues. V lost 3 bases and J lost 5; bases outside the gene matches: 6. The CDR3 nucleotides are TGTGCCAGCAGCTTTGGCGGGAGGGCCGTAGATACGCAGTATTTT. Translating gives CASSFGGRAVDTQYF. The complete variable domain, with remaining parts taken from reference TRBV11-2 and TRBJ2-3, reads EAGVAQSPRYKIIEKRQSVAFWCNPISGHATLYWYQQILGQGPKLLIQFQNNGVVDDSQLPKDRFSAERLKGVDSTLKIQPAKLEDSAVYLCASSFGGRAVDTQYFGPGTRLTVL.

The V and J genes are TRBV25-1 and TRBJ1-1, with D uncertain. From germline, CDR1 is MGHDK and CDR2 SYGVNS. V dropped 3 bases and J dropped 4 bases, with 9 bases sitting between them. The CDR3 length is 13 residues. CDR3 coding DNA: TGTGCCAGCAGTGATTTAGTTAGCACTGAAGCTTTCTTT. The encoded protein is CASSDLVSTEAFF. The whole variable domain, filled in from reference TRBV25-1 and TRBJ1-1, reads EADIYQTPRYLVIGTGKKITLECSQTMGHDKMYWYQQDPGMELHLIHYSYGVNSTEKGDLSSESTVSRIRTEHFPLTLESARPSHTSQYLCASSDLVSTEAFFGQGTRLTVV.

The chain carries TRBV5-1 and TRBJ1-1, with D possibly matching TRBD1 (5 bases). V lost 2 bases, J lost 3 bases, and 20 bases lay in between. Per the germline V gene, CDR1 is SGHRS and CDR2 is YFSETQ. The CDR3 runs 17 residues. The CDR3 region has the DNA TGCGCCAGCAGCTTTGGGTCAGGGTACGCGAAGGACACTGAAGCTTTCTTT. Translating gives CASSFGSGYAKDTEAFF.